This entry lists 23 T cell receptor beta chains sequenced from one sample in a study of blood T cell repertoires in COVID-19. Clones were read by immunoSEQ multiplex PCR, and TCRdb kept only the in-frame ones, dropping some. Counted here are 250,000 to 300,000 clones, approximately 81% occurring once; the ten biggest clones make up around 2.9%. Sequences were obtained from peripheral blood. The source is an older woman with active or convalescent COVID-19.

The CDR3 DNA follows: TGTGCCAGCAGCTTAGGACTAGCGGGGTCCTCCCAAGAGACCCAGTACTTC. It encodes CASSLGLAGSSQETQYF. This chain links TRBV7-3 with TRBJ2-5; TRBD2 aligns across 12 bases. Germline lookup yields CDR1 SGHTA and CDR2 FQGTGA. The CDR3 loop spans 17 amino acids. V lost 2 bases, J lost 1 base, and 5 bases stayed unmatched. Using reference TRBV7-3 and TRBJ2-5 for the parts outside the CDR3, the full variable domain is GAGVSQTPSNKVTEKGKYVELRCDPISGHTALYWYRQSLGQGPEFLIYFQGTGAADDSGLPNDRFFAVRPEGSVSTLKIQRTERGDSAVYLCASSLGLAGSSQETQYFGPGTRLLVL.

The V call is TRBV29-1, the J call TRBJ2-7; unclear D gene. The V gene's germline CDR1 is SQVTM and CDR2 ANQGSEA. The CDR3 runs 13 residues. Trimming left V 0 bases short and J 2 bases short, with 8 bases between. The CDR3 loop is CSVEDGGAYEQYF. DNA for the CDR3: TGCAGCGTTGAAGATGGCGGAGCCTACGAGCAGTACTTC.

The chain carries TRBV24-1 and TRBJ2-2; D is possibly TRBD1 (6 bases). Trimming took off 6 bases at V and 1 base at J, with 11 bases between the two ends. Germline V lookup: CDR1 KGHDR, CDR2 SFDVKD. The CDR3 sequence is 15 residues long. Here the CDR3 DNA reads TGTGCCACCAGTCACGGGACAAGGAACACCGGGGAGCTGTTTTTT. The encoded protein is CATSHGTRNTGELFF.

This clone turned up a few times. This rearrangement joins TRBV25-1 to TRBJ1-2; 12 bases are a match to TRBD1. This CDR3 comprises 17 residues. Trimming cost V 0 bases and J 6 bases; bases outside gene matches: 8. From germline, CDR1 is MGHDK and CDR2 SYGVNS. The CDR3 spells CASSEYMGTGGEDGYTF. The CDR3 DNA sequence: TGTGCCAGCAGTGAATATATGGGGACAGGGGGCGAGGATGGCTACACCTTC.

The V gene is TRBV4-3, the J gene TRBJ2-1, with 8 bases identical to TRBD2. The CDR3 length is 17 residues. The germline CDR1 and CDR2 sequences are LGHNA and YSLEER. V lost 4 bases, J lost 8 bases, and 16 bases stayed unmatched. This chain's CDR3 is CASSRGVGGGRWDEQFF. In DNA form, the CDR3 reads TGCGCCAGCAGCCGAGGGGTCGGGGGGGGCCGTTGGGATGAGCAGTTCTTC.

This clone was seen only once. The rearrangement joins TRBV18 to TRBJ2-3; the match to TRBD2 covers 11 bases. The CDR3 spans 17 residues. Looked up from germline, CDR1 is KGHSH and CDR2 is LQKENI. J gave up 6 bases and V 3 bases, and 11 bases lay outside the gene matches. The CDR3 spells CASSPLPSGGSGDTQYF. CDR3 DNA: TGTGCCAGCTCACCCTTACCTAGCGGGGGGTCGGGCGATACGCAGTATTTT.

This clone was seen a handful of times. This chain connects TRBV4-1 to TRBJ1-3, with a possible D match to TRBD1 (6 bases). Trimming cost V 3 bases and J 0 bases, with 15 bases left between them. CDR3 length equals 17 residues. The V gene's germline CDR1 is MGHRA and CDR2 YSYEKL. This CDR3 reads CASSQTGTPSSGNTIYF. CDR3 sequence (DNA): TGCGCCAGCAGCCAGACCGGGACACCGAGCTCTGGAAACACCATATATTTT.

This chain connects TRBV5-4 to TRBJ2-7; 8 bases line up with TRBD2. The germline gives CDR1 SGHNT, CDR2 YYREEE (reference sequence). The CDR3 consists of 14 residues. Trimming cost V 2 bases and J 3 bases; bases outside gene matches: 4. The CDR3 bases are TGTGCCAGCAGCTTCCCGGGGGGGTACTACGAGCAGTACTTC. Encoded protein: CASSFPGGYYEQYF.

This clone was detected once. V usage is TRBV6-2 or TRBV6-3 and J usage is TRBJ1-3, with a tentative D call TRBD1 (6 bases). V was trimmed by 2 bases and J by 10 bases, leaving 12 bases between them. Germline CDR1 and CDR2: MNHEY and SVGEGT. CDR3 size: 13 residues. The CDR3 DNA sequence: TGTGCCAGCAGTTACCGCAACAGGGCGACCATATATTTT. Protein sequence: CASSYRNRATIYF.

The chain couples TRBV29-1 to TRBJ1-2; D possibly corresponds to TRBD1 (6 bases). The V end lost 2 bases, the J end lost 5 bases, and 12 bases lay between the germline ends. The CDR3 has 13 residues. The V gene's germline CDR1 is SQVTM and CDR2 ANQGSEA. The CDR3 loop reads CSVETGGGYGYTF. The CDR3 coding sequence is TGCAGCGTTGAAACGGGGGGCGGGTATGGCTACACCTTC.

The rearrangement joins TRBV29-1 to TRBJ1-2; 11 bases map to TRBD1. The trim removed 1 base at V and 8 bases at J, leaving 6 bases unmatched. This CDR3 is built from 14 residues. CDR1 is SQVTM and CDR2 is ANQGSEA in the germline V gene. CDR3: CSVEVGQGADGYTF. The CDR3 nucleotides are TGCAGCGTTGAAGTTGGACAGGGGGCGGACGGCTACACCTTC.

The chain uses TRBV5-4 and TRBJ2-3; TRBD2 aligns across 8 bases. This CDR3 contains 16 residues. Germline lookup yields CDR1 SGHNT and CDR2 YYREEE (reference sequence). The V and J ends lost 0 bases and 3 bases, in that order; junction bases with no gene match: 6. The CDR3 coding sequence is TGTGCCAGCAGCTTGGCGGGGGGGCGAGGGACAGATACGCAGTATTTT. Translation: CASSLAGGRGTDTQYF.

V and J are TRBV11-2 and TRBJ2-2; possible D gene TRBD2, 5 bases. Germline V lookup: CDR1 SGHAT, CDR2 FQNNGV. The CDR3 consists of 16 residues. Trimming shortened V by 5 bases and J by 1 base, and 14 bases separated the two germline ends. The CDR3 DNA is TGTGCCAGCAGCCGCATGGCCGGGGTGAACACCGGGGAGCTGTTTTTT. Its translation: CASSRMAGVNTGELFF.

This clone has at least ten counts. The chain carries TRBV7-7 and TRBJ2-5; the D gene is possibly TRBD1 (6 bases). This CDR3 has 16 residues. Germline V gives CDR1 SSHAT, CDR2 FNYEAQ (reference sequence). V gave up 1 base and J gave up 2 bases, with 14 bases separating them. The CDR3 sequence: CASSLGRTVRQETQYF. As DNA, the CDR3 is TGTGCCAGCAGCTTAGGAAGGACAGTAAGACAAGAGACCCAGTACTTC.

The V call is TRBV30, the J call TRBJ1-1, with D possibly matching TRBD1 (5 bases). The V gene lost 7 bases and the J gene lost 4 bases, with 19 bases spanning the gap. Germline-derived CDR1 and CDR2 are GTSNPN and SVGIG (reference sequence). This CDR3 region has 14 residues. The CDR3, as DNA: TGTGCCTCCCCTCGGGGACTATCCATCACTGAAGCTTTCTTT. Translation gives CASPRGLSITEAFF.

The V gene is TRBV9, the J gene TRBJ1-1; weak D call: TRBD1 (6 bases). Trimming cost V 0 bases and J 3 bases, with 9 bases left between them. The CDR3 covers 14 residues. The V gene's germline CDR1 is SGDLS and CDR2 YYNGEE. The CDR3 coding sequence is TGTGCCAGCAGCGTAGACAGGGAAGACACTGAAGCTTTCTTT. Amino acid sequence: CASSVDREDTEAFF.

The chain carries TRBV27 and TRBJ2-3, with D possibly matching TRBD2 (5 bases). Trimming cost V 4 bases and J 1 base, with 6 bases left between them. This CDR3 has 13 amino acids. CDR1 is MNHEY and CDR2 is SMNVEV in the germline V gene (reference sequence). In DNA, the CDR3 is TGTGCCAGCAGTTCGCGGGGCACAGATACGCAGTATTTT. Translating it yields CASSSRGTDTQYF.

The chain recombines TRBV6-5 with TRBJ1-5; D is perhaps TRBD1 (6 bases). The CDR3 extends over 15 amino acids. The germline V gene has CDR1 MNHEY and CDR2 SVGAGI. Trimming took 5 bases from V and 6 from J, leaving 17 bases between them. This CDR3 is CASSTKDRKGQPQHF. The CDR3 DNA follows: TGTGCCAGCAGTACCAAGGACAGAAAAGGTCAGCCCCAGCATTTT.

This clone was observed a few times. The rearrangement uses TRBV7-2 and TRBJ1-6, with D maybe TRBD1 (6 bases). The V end lost 3 bases, the J end lost 7 bases, and 13 bases lay between the germline ends. CDR3 size: 15 residues. Per the germline V gene, CDR1 is SGHTA and CDR2 is FQGNSA. In DNA form, the CDR3 reads TGTGCCAGCAGCTTTATCTCGGACAGCAATTCACCCCTCCACTTT. Amino acids: CASSFISDSNSPLHF.

This clone was seen only once. The chain couples TRBV7-2 to TRBJ2-2; D not certain. CDR1 is SGHTA and CDR2 is FQGNSA in the germline V gene. This CDR3 contains 16 residues. Between the trimmed V and J ends, which lost 5 bases and 0 bases, there was a span of 13 bases. The DNA for the CDR3 is TGTGCCAGCAGCCCCGCAGTGAAAGCGAACACCGGGGAGCTGTTTTTT. It encodes CASSPAVKANTGELFF. The full variable domain, in which reference TRBV7-2 and TRBJ2-2 provide the parts outside the CDR3, is GAGVSQSPSNKVTEKGKDVELRCDPISGHTALYWYRQSLGQGLEFLIYFQGNSAPDKSGLPSDRFSAERTGGSVSTLTIQRTQQEDSAVYLCASSPAVKANTGELFFGEGSRLTVL.

The V call is TRBV29-1, the J call TRBJ1-2, with TRBD1 as a possible D gene (6 bases). CDR1 SQVTM and CDR2 ANQGSEA come from the germline V gene. Deletions cut 7 bases from V and 2 bases from J, with 8 bases between. CDR3 length: 11 residues. This chain's CDR3 is CSDRENYGYTF. Here the CDR3 DNA reads TGCAGCGACAGGGAGAACTATGGCTACACCTTC.

The rearrangement links TRBV10-3 to TRBJ2-7; 7 bases align to TRBD1. This CDR3 has 13 amino acids. The V segment lost 7 bases and the J segment 2 bases; nucleotides outside the gene matches: 5. Germline CDR1 is ENHRY and CDR2 is SYGVKD. CDR3 loop: CAINYDRAYEQYF. CDR3 in DNA: TGTGCCATCAATTATGACAGGGCCTACGAGCAGTACTTC.

The rearrangement links TRBV7-2 to TRBJ2-4; TRBD2 matches 16 bases. This CDR3 contains 19 residues. Germline-derived CDR1 and CDR2 are SGHTA and FQGNSA. J was trimmed by 8 bases and V by 1 base; bases with no gene match: 11. Here the CDR3 reads CASSLDPPGLAGGQDIQYF. CDR3 nucleotide sequence: TGTGCCAGCAGCTTAGACCCCCCGGGACTAGCGGGGGGGCAGGACATTCAGTACTTC.